This is a list of T cell receptor beta chains from one sample in a study of T-cell memory formation after mild COVID-19. MiXCR was run by TCRdb on the 5' RACE reads, yielding one entry per CDR3 protein. The sample shows 200,000 or so distinct CDR3 sequences, around 8.8% of them seen only once. The sample consisted of PBMCs or a T cell subset sorted from them (not recorded which). These receptors came from a man between 18 and 29 years old who had mild COVID-19 (a few samples of this study predate the infection). Cell type and time point are not known. CDR3s include the opening cysteine and the closing phenylalanine or tryptophan. A D gene is named only where the DNA matches it firmly. The size field is filled for only some rows; it gives once, few, many or a size class.

j_call | v_call | d_call | clone_size | cdr3_aa | cdr3_nt
TRBJ2-2 | TRBV10-3 | NA | few | CATRVGGAGELFF | TGTGCCACCAGAGTAGGAGGGGCCGGGGAGCTGTTTTTT
TRBJ1-5 | TRBV5-1 | TRBD1 | few | CASSPGQENQPQHF | TGCGCCAGCAGCCCAGGACAGGAGAATCAGCCCCAGCATTTT
TRBJ2-5 | TRBV7-6 | NA | few | CASSLHRVETQYF | TGTGCCAGCAGCTTACACAGGGTAGAGACCCAGTACTTC
TRBJ2-1 | TRBV20-1 | NA | many | CSARGQGADEQFF | TGCAGTGCTAGAGGTCAGGGAGCCGATGAGCAGTTCTTC
TRBJ2-3 | TRBV7-7 | NA | few | CASSLDTENTQYF | TGTGCTAGCAGCTTAGATACCGAGAATACGCAGTATTTT
TRBJ2-1 | TRBV10-3 | NA | NA | CAISESWGYNEQFF | TGTGCCATCAGTGAGTCATGGGGCTACAATGAGCAGTTCTTC
TRBJ1-2 | TRBV15 | NA | few | CATSRGAGRYGYTF | TGTGCCACCAGCAGAGGGGCAGGGCGCTATGGCTACACCTTC
TRBJ1-1 | TRBV27 | NA | many | CASFSVLGAATEAFF | TGTGCCAGCTTCTCCGTTTTGGGGGCGGCCACTGAAGCTTTCTTT
TRBJ2-1 | TRBV7-8 | TRBD2 | few | CASSLVGGSYNEQFF | TGTGCCAGCAGCTTAGTGGGGGGGTCCTACAATGAGCAGTTCTTC
TRBJ2-4 | TRBV4-1 | TRBD1 | NA | CASSHVEARGRGRGIQYF | TGCGCCAGCAGCCATGTGGAGGCGAGGGGGCGCGGTCGGGGCATTCAGTACTTC
TRBJ1-1 | TRBV28 | NA | few | CASSLLGTTNTEAFF | TGTGCCAGCAGCCTACTAGGAACCACGAACACTGAAGCTTTCTTT
TRBJ1-5 | TRBV7-9 | TRBD1 | NA | CASSLGTGGSQPQHF | TGTGCCAGCAGCTTAGGGACAGGGGGTTCTCAGCCCCAGCATTTT
TRBJ1-1 | TRBV5-4 | TRBD1 | NA | CASSATGTGYTEAFF | TGTGCCAGCAGCGCTACCGGGACAGGTTACACTGAAGCTTTCTTT
TRBJ2-1 | TRBV30 | NA | few | CAWSGETTYNEQFF | TGTGCCTGGAGTGGGGAGACGACCTACAATGAGCAGTTCTTC
TRBJ1-6 | TRBV9 | NA | few | CASTDGTRDLAPLHF | TGTGCCAGCACAGACGGGACAAGGGATCTGGCACCCCTCCACTTT
TRBJ1-1 | TRBV6-1 | NA | NA | CASRPPGTEAAFF | TGTGCCAGCAGACCCCCGGGTACTGAAGCGGCTTTCTTT
TRBJ2-2 | TRBV6-1 | NA | NA | CASKKENTGELFF | TGTGCCAGCAAGAAGGAGAACACCGGGGAGCTGTTTTTT
TRBJ2-7 | TRBV7-6 | TRBD1 | few | CASSPGQGTEQYF | TGTGCCAGCAGCCCAGGACAGGGCACCGAGCAGTACTTC
TRBJ1-1 | TRBV7-2 | NA | NA | CASSLPPGNTEAFF | TGTGCCAGCAGCTTACCCCCAGGGAACACTGAAGCTTTCTTT
TRBJ2-3 | TRBV7-9 | TRBD2 | NA | CASSRERGVTDTQYF | TGTGCCAGCAGTCGCGAACGGGGGGTGACAGATACGCAGTATTTT
TRBJ2-2 | TRBV7-2 | NA | NA | CASSLGLTGELIF | TGTGCCAGCAGCTTAGGCCTGACCGGGGAGCTGATTTTT
TRBJ2-1 | TRBV7-3 | TRBD2 | few | CASSLFLAGHNEQFF | TGTGCCAGCAGCTTATTTCTAGCGGGCCACAATGAGCAGTTCTTC
TRBJ2-1 | TRBV6-6 | TRBD2 | NA | CASSLNPSGGAHEQFF | TGTGCCAGCAGCCTCAATCCTAGCGGGGGGGCCCATGAGCAGTTCTTC
TRBJ2-4 | TRBV7-2 | NA | NA | CASLALEDIQYF | TGTGCCAGCTTAGCGCTTGAGGACATTCAGTACTTC
TRBJ1-6 | TRBV12-3/TRBV12-4 | NA | few | CASSWGPDSPLHF | TGTGCCAGCAGTTGGGGGCCAGATTCACCCCTCCACTTT
TRBJ2-3 | TRBV18 | NA | many | CASSPQVSTDTQYF | TGTGCCAGCTCACCACAGGTCAGCACAGATACGCAGTATTTT
TRBJ1-2 | TRBV20-1 | NA | few | CSAPGDGYTF | TGCAGTGCGCCGGGGGACGGCTACACCTTC
TRBJ1-4 | TRBV11-2 | NA | few | CASSRANEKLFF | TGTGCCAGCAGCCGGGCTAATGAAAAACTGTTTTTT
TRBJ1-6 | TRBV6-5 | TRBD1 | NA | CASSYQGQGSPLHF | TGTGCCAGCAGTTATCAGGGACAGGGGTCACCCCTCCACTTT
TRBJ1-5 | TRBV7-9 | NA | few | CASSLDHLAQHF | TGTGCCAGCAGCTTAGATCATTTGGCCCAGCATTTT
TRBJ2-5 | TRBV7-2 | TRBD2 | medium-sized | CASSLDGTSGETQYF | TGTGCCAGCAGCTTAGACGGGACTAGCGGGGAGACCCAGTACTTC